The T cell receptor beta chain under discussion was sequenced for a study of T-cell memory formation after mild COVID-19. Study findings and constraints: While clones contracting from day 15 to 85 were balanced between CD4 and CD8, later expanders leaned CD4+.

CDR1 and CDR2 from the germline V gene are SEHNR and FQNEAQ (reference sequence). The V end was cut by 10 bases, the J end by 4 bases, with 16 bases between. This CDR3 region has 13 residues. To note about this clonotype: The antigen is not known.

TCRdb itself ran the 5' RACE reads through MiXCR, one entry per CDR3 protein. This sample has about 390,000 distinct CDR3 sequences, with approximately 16% found just once. The gene calls are TRBV7-9 and TRBJ1-2; D may be TRBD1 (5 bases). The source is a man aged 18 to 35 who had mild COVID-19 (a few samples of this study predate the infection). Cell type and time point are not known. Sequenced sample: PBMCs or a T cell subset sorted from them (not recorded which). The chain's CDR3 is CATKEAGGYGYTF. The DNA of the CDR3 is TGTGCCACCAAGGAGGCGGGGGGCTATGGCTACACCTTC.